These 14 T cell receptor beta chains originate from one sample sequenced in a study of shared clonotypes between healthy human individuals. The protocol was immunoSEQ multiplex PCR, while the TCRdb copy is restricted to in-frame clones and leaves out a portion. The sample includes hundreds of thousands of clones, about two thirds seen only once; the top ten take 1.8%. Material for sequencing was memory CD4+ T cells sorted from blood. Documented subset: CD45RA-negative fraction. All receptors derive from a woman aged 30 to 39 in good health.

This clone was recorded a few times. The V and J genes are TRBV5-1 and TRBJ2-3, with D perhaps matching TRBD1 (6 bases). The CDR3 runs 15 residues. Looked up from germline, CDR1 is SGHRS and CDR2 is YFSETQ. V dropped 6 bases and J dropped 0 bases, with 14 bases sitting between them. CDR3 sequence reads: CASNIQGRSTDTQYF. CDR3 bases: TGCGCCAGCAACATACAGGGTCGAAGCACAGATACGCAGTATTTT.

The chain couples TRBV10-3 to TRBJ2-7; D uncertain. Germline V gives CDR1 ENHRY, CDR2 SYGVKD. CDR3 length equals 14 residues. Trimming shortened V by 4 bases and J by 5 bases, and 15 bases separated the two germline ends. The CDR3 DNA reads TGTGCCATCAGTGCCATCTTTTTGGGCGACGAGCAGTACTTC. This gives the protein CAISAIFLGDEQYF.

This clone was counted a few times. CDR3 in amino acids: CASSRTANYGYTF. The CDR3 nucleotides are TGTGCCAGCAGTCGGACAGCTAACTATGGCTACACCTTC. The chain couples TRBV6-5 to TRBJ1-2; a weak D match, TRBD1 (6 bases). This CDR3 has 13 amino acids. The V gene lost 5 bases and the J gene lost 0 bases, with 7 bases spanning the gap. The V gene's germline CDR1 is MNHEY and CDR2 SVGAGI.

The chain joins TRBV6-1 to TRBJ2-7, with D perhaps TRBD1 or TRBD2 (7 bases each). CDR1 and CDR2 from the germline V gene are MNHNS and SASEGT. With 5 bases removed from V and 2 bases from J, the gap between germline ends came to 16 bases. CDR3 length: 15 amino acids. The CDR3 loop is CASSLSRGGTYEQYF. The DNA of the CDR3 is TGTGCCAGCAGTCTTTCCAGGGGGGGAACCTACGAGCAGTACTTC.

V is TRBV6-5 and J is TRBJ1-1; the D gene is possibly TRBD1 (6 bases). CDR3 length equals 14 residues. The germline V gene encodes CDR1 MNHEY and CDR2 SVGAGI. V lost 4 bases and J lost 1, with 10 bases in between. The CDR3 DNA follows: TGTGCCAGCAGTTTAGACAGGCCGAACACTGAAGCTTTCTTT. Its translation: CASSLDRPNTEAFF.

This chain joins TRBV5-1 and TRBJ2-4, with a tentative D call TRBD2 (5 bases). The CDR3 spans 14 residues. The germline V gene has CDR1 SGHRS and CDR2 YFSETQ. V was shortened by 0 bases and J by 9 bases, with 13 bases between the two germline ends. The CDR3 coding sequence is TGCGCCAGCAGCTTGGGTTGGGAGCTAAGCATTCAGTACTTC. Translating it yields CASSLGWELSIQYF.

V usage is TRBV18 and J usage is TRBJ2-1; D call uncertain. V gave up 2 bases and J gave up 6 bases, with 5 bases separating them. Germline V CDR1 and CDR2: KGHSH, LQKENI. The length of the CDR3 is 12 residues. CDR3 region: CASSPSLNEQFF. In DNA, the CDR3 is TGTGCCAGCTCACCATCCCTCAATGAGCAGTTCTTC.

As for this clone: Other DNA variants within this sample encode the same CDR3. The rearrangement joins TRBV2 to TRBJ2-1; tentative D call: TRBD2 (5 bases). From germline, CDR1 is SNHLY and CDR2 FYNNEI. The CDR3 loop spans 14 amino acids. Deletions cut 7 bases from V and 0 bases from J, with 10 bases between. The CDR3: CASTRLASYNEQFF. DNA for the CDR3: TGTGCCAGCACCAGGCTAGCCTCCTACAATGAGCAGTTCTTC.

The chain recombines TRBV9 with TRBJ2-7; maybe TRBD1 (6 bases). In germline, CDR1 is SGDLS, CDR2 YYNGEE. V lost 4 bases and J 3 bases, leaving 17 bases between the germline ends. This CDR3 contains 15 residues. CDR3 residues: CASSLLSTGNYEQYF. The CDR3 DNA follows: TGTGCCAGCAGCCTACTATCTACAGGGAACTACGAGCAGTACTTC.

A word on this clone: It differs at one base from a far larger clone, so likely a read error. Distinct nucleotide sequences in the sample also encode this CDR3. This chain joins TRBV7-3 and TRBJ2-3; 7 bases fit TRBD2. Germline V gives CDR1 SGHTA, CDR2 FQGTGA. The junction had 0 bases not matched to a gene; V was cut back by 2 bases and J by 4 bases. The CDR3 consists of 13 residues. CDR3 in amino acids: CASSLAGADTQYF. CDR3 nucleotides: TGTGCCAGCAGCTTAGCGGGAGCAGATACGCAGTATTTT.

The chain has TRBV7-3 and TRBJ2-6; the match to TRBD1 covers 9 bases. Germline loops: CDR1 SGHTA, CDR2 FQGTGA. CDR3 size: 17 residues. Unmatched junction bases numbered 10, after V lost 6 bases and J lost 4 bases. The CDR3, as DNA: TGTGCCAGCAGGGCCGGGACAGGGACGGGAGGGGCCAACGTCCTGACTTTC. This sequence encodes CASRAGTGTGGANVLTF.

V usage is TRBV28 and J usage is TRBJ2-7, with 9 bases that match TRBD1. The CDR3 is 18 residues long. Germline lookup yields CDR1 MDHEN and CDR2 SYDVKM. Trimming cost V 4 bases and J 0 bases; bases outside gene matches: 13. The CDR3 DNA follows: TGTGCCAGCAGTTCGCCGGGACAGGGAAGGGGGAGCTCCTACGAGCAGTACTTC. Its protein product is CASSSPGQGRGSSYEQYF.

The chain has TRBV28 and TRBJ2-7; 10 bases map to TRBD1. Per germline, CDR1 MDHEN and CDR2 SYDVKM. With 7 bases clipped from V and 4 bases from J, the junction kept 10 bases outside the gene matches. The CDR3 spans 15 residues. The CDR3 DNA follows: TGTGCCAGCAATCTTATTTCGGGACAGGGGTACGAGCAGTACTTC. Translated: CASNLISGQGYEQYF. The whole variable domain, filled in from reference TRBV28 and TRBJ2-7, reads DVKVTQSSRYLVKRTGEKVFLECVQDMDHENMFWYRQDPGLGLRLIYFSYDVKMKEKGDIPEGYSVSREKKERFSLILESASTNQTSMYLCASNLISGQGYEQYFGPGTRLTVT.

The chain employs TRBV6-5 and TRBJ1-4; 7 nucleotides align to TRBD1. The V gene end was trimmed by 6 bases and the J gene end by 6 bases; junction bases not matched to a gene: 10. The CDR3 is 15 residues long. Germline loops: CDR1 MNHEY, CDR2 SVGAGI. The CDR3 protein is CASSNFRGLYEKLFF. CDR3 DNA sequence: TGTGCCAGCAGCAACTTCAGGGGGTTGTATGAAAAACTGTTTTTT.